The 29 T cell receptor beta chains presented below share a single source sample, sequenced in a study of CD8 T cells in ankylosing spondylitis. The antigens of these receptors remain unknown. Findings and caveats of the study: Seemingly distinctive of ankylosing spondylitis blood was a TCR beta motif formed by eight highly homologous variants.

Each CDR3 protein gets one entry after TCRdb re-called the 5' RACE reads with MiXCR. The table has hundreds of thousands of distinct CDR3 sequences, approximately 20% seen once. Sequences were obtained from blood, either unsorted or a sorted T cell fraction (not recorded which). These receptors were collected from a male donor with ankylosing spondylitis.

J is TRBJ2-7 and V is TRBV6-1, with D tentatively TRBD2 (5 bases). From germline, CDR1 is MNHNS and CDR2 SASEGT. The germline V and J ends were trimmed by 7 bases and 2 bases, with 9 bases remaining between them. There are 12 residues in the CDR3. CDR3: CASKISAYEQYF. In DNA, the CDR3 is TGTGCCAGCAAGATTAGCGCCTACGAGCAGTACTTC.

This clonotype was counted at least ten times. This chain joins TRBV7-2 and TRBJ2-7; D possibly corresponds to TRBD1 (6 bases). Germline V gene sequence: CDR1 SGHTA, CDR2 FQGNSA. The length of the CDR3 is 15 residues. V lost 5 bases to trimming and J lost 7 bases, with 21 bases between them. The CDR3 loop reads CASSPTYTTGYEQYF. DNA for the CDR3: TGTGCCAGCAGCCCCACCTACACTACAGGGTATGAGCAGTACTTC.

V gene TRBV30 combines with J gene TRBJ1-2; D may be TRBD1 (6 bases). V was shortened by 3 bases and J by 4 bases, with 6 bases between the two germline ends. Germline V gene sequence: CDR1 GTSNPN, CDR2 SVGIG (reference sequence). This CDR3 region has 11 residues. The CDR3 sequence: CAWRGGYGYTF. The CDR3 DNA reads TGTGCCTGGAGAGGGGGCTATGGCTACACCTTC.

The DNA of the CDR3 is TGTGCCAGCAGCCCAGGGGGACTAGGGGACAATGAGCAGTTCTTC. Residues: CASSPGGLGDNEQFF. This chain joins TRBV11-2 and TRBJ2-1; possibly TRBD2 for D (8 bases). With 5 bases removed from V and 5 bases from J, the gap between germline ends came to 16 bases. Germline CDR1 and CDR2: SGHAT and FQNNGV. The CDR3 is 15 residues long. The full variable domain, completed using reference TRBV11-2 and TRBJ2-1, is EAGVAQSPRYKIIEKRQSVAFWCNPISGHATLYWYQQILGQGPKLLIQFQNNGVVDDSQLPKDRFSAERLKGVDSTLKIQPAKLEDSAVYLCASSPGGLGDNEQFFGPGTRLTVL.

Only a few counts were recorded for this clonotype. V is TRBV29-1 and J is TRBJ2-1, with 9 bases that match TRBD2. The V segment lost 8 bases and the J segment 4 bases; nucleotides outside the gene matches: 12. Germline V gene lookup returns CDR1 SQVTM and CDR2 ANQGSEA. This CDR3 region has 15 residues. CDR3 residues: CSPLGLAGQYNEQFF. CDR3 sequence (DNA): TGCAGCCCTCTAGGGCTAGCGGGACAATACAATGAGCAGTTCTTC.

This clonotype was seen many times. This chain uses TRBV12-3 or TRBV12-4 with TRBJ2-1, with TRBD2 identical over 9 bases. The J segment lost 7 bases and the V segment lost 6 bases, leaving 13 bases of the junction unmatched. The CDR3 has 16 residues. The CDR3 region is CASRRLSGSGPNEQFF. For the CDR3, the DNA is TGTGCCAGCAGAAGACTTAGCGGGAGTGGACCGAATGAGCAGTTCTTC.

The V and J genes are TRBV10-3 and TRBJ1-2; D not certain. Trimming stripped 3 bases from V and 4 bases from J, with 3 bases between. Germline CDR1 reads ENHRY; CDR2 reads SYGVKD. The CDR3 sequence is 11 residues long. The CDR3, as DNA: TGTGCCATCAGTGATGGCTATGGCTACACCTTC. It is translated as CAISDGYGYTF.

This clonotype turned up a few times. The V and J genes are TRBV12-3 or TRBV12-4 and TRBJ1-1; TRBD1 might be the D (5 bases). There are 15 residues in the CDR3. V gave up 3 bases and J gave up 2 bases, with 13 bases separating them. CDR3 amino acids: CASSFSARDNTEAFF. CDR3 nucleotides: TGTGCCAGCAGTTTCTCCGCAAGGGACAACACTGAAGCTTTCTTT.

CDR3 sequence (DNA): TGTGCCAGCAGTCCCCAGGGCGGAATCTCCACCTACGAGCAGTACTTC. Protein: CASSPQGGISTYEQYF. V and J are TRBV6-1 and TRBJ2-7, with a possible D match to TRBD1 (5 bases). This CDR3 contains 16 residues. Germline V gene sequence: CDR1 MNHNS, CDR2 SASEGT. V was clipped by 5 bases and J by 2 bases, with 19 bases between them.

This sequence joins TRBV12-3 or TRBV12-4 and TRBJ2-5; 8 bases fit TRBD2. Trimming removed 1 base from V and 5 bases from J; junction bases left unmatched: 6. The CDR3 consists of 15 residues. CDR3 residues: CASSLGAGGAETQYF. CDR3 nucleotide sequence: TGTGCCAGCAGTTTAGGGGCGGGGGGCGCGGAGACCCAGTACTTC.

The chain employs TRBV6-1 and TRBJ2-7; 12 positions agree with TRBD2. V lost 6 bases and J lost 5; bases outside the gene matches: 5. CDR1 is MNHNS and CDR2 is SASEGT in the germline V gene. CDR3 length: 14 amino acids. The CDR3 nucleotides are TGTGCCAGCAGCCCTGGACTAGCGGGACACGAGCAGTACTTC. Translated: CASSPGLAGHEQYF.

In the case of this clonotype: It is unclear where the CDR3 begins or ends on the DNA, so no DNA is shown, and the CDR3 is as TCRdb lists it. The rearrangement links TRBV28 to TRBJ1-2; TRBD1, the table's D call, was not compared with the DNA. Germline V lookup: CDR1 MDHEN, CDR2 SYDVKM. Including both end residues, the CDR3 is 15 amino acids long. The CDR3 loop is CASSVGAGTPRGNTF.

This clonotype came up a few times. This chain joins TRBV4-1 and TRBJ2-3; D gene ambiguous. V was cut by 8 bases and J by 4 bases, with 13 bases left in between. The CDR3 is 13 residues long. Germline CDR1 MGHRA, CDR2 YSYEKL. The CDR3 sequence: CASRAAGSDTQYF. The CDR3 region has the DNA TGCGCCAGCCGCGCCGCTGGTTCAGATACGCAGTATTTT.

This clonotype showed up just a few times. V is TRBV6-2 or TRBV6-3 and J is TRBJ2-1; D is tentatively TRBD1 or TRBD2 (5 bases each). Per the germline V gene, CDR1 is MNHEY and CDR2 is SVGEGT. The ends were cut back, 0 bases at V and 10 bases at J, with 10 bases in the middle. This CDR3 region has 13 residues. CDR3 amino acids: CASSYSRGPEQFF. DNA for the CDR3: TGTGCCAGCAGTTACTCGAGGGGCCCCGAGCAGTTCTTC.

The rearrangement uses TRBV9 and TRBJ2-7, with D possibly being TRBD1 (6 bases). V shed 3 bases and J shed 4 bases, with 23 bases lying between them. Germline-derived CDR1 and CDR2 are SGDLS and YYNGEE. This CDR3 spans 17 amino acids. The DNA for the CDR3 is TGTGCCAGCAGCGACAATGGGGACACCACATCAATTTACGAGCAGTACTTC. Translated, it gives CASSDNGDTTSIYEQYF.

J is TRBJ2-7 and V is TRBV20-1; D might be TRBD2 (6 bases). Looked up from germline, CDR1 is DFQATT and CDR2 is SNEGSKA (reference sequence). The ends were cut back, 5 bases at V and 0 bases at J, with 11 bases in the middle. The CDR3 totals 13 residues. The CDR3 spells CSARDSTSYEQYF. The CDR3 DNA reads TGCAGTGCTCGGGACTCCACCTCCTACGAGCAGTACTTC.

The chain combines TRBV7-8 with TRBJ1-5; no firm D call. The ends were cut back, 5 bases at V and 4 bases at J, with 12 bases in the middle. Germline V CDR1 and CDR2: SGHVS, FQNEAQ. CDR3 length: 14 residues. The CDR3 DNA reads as TGTGCCAGCAGCCCGCCCTCGATTAATCAGCCCCAGCATTTT. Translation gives CASSPPSINQPQHF.

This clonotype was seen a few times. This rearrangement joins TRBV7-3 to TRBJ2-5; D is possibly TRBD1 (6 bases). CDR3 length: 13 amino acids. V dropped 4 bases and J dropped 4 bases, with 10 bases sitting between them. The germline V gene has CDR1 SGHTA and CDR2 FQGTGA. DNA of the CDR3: TGTGCCAGCAGCTCCACAGGGATAGAGACCCAGTACTTC. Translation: CASSSTGIETQYF.

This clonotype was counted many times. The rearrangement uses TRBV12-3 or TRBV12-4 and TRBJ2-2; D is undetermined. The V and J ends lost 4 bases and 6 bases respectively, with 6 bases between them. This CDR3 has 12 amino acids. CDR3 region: CASSSSSGELFF. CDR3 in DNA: TGTGCCAGCAGTTCTTCATCCGGGGAGCTGTTTTTT.

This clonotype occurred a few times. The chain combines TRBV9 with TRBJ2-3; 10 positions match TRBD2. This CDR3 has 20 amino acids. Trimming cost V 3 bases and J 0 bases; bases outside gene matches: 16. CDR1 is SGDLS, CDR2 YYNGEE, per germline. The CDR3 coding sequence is TGTGCCAGCAGCGCAGGGAGCGGGAGGGTCCCCTACTCTAGCACAGATACGCAGTATTTT. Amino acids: CASSAGSGRVPYSSTDTQYF.

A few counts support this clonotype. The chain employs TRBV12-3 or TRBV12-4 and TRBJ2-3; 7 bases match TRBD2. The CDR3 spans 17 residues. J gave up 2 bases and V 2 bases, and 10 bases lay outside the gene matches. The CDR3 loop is CASSLQASGGTTDTQYF. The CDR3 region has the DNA TGTGCCAGCAGTTTACAGGCTAGCGGAGGTACCACAGATACGCAGTATTTT.

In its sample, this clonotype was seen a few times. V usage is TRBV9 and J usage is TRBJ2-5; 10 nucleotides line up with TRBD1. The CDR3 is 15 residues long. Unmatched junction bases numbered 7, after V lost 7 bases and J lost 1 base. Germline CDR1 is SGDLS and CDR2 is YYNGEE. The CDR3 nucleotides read TGTGCCAGCTCCTGGACAGGGGGGGTCCAAGAGACCCAGTACTTC. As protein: CASSWTGGVQETQYF.

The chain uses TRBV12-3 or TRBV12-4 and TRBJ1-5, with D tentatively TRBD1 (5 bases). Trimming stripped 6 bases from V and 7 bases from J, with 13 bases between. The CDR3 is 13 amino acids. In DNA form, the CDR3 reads TGTGCCAGCAGCCCAGGGTCGATCCAGCCCCAGCATTTT. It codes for CASSPGSIQPQHF.

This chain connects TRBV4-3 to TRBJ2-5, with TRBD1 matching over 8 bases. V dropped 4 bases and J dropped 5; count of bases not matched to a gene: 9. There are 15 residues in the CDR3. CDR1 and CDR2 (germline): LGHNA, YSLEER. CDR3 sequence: CASSLLTGAGETQYF. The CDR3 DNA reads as TGCGCCAGCAGCCTCTTGACAGGGGCGGGGGAGACCCAGTACTTC.

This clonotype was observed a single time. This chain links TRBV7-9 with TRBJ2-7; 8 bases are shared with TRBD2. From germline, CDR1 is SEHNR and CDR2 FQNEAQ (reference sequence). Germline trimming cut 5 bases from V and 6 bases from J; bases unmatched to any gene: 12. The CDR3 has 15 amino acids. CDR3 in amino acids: CASSPPLSGSVEQYF. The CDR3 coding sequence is TGTGCCAGCAGCCCCCCGTTAAGCGGGAGTGTCGAGCAGTACTTC. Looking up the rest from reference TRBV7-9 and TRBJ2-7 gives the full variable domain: DTGVSQNPRHKITKRGQNVTFRCDPISEHNRLYWYRQTLGQGPEFLTYFQNEAQLEKSRLLSDRFSAERPKGSFSTLEIQRTEQGDSAMYLCASSPPLSGSVEQYFGPGTRLTVT.

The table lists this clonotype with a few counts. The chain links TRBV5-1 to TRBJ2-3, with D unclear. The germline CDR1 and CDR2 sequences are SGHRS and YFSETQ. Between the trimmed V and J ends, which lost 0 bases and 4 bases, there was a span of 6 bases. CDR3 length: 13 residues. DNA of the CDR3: TGCGCCAGCAGCTTGGCCGTCGCAGATACGCAGTATTTT. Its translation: CASSLAVADTQYF.

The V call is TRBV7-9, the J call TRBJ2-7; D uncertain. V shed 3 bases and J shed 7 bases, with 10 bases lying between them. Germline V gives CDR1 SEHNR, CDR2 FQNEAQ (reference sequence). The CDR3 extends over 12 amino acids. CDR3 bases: TGTGCCAGCAGCTTGGGTGAGACGGAGCAGTACTTC. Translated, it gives CASSLGETEQYF.

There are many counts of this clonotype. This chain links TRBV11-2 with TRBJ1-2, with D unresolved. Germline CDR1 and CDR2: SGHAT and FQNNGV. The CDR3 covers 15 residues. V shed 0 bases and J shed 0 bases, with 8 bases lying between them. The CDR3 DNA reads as TGTGCCAGCAGCTTAGATCCGTGGGCTAACTATGGCTACACCTTC. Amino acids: CASSLDPWANYGYTF.

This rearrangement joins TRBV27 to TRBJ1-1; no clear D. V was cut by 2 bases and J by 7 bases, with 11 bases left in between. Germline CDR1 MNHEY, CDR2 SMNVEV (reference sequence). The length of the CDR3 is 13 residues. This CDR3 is CASSLRSGSEAFF. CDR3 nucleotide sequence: TGTGCCAGCAGTTTAAGAAGTGGGAGTGAAGCTTTCTTT.